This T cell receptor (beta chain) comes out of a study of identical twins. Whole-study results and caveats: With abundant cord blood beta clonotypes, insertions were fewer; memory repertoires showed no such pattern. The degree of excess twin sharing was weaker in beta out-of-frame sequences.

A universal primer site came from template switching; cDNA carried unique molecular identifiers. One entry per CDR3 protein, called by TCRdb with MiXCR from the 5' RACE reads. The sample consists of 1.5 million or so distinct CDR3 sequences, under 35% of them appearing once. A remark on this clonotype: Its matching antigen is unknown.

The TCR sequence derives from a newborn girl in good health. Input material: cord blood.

Written as DNA, the CDR3 is TGTCCCCCCGGACGGGGGCCCACAGATACGCAGTATTTT. It specifies CPPGRGPTDTQYF. J is TRBJ2-3 and V is TRBV21-1; the table's TRBD1 call for D was not verified on the DNA. TRBV21-1 is flagged as a pseudogene. CDR3 length: 13 amino acids.